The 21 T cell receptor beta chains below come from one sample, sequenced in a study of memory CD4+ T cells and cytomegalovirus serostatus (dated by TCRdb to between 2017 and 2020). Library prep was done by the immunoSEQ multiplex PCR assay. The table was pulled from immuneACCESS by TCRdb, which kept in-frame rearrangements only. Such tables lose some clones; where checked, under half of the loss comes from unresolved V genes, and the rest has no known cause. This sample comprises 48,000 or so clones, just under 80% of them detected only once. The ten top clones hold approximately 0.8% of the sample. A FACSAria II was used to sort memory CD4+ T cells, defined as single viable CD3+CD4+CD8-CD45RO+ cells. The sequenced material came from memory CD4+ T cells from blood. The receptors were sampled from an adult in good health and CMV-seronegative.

Here the CDR3 reads CASSETSRSNEQFF. DNA for the CDR3: TGTGCCAGCAGTGAGACTAGTCGGTCGAATGAGCAGTTCTTC. V and J are TRBV6-4 and TRBJ2-1, with a possible D match to TRBD2 (6 bases). The V gene lost 3 bases and the J gene lost 7 bases, with 13 bases spanning the gap. The length of the CDR3 is 14 residues. Germline CDR1 MRHNA, CDR2 SNTAGT.

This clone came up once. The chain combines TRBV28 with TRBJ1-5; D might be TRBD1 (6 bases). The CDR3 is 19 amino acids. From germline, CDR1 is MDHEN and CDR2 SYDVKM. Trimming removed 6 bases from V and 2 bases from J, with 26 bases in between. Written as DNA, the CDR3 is TGTGCCAGCAGCATAGGAGACAGGCCCTTCATAGGTGGCAATCAGCCCCAGCATTTT. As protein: CASSIGDRPFIGGNQPQHF. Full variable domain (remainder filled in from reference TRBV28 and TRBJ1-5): DVKVTQSSRYLVKRTGEKVFLECVQDMDHENMFWYRQDPGLGLRLIYFSYDVKMKEKGDIPEGYSVSREKKERFSLILESASTNQTSMYLCASSIGDRPFIGGNQPQHFGDGTRLSIL.

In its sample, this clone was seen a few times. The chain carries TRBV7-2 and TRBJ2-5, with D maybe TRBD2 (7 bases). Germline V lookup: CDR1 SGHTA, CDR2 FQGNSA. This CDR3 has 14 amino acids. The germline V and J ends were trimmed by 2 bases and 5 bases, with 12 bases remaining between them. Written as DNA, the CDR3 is TGTGCCAGCAGCTTATGGGGGGGCAAGGAGACCCAGTACTTC. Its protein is CASSLWGGKETQYF.

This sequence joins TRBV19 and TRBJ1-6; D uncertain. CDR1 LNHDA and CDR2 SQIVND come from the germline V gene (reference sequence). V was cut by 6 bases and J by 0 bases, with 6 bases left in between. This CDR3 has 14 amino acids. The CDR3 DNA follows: TGTGCCAGTAGATATAGCTCCTATAATTCACCCCTCCACTTT. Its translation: CASRYSSYNSPLHF.

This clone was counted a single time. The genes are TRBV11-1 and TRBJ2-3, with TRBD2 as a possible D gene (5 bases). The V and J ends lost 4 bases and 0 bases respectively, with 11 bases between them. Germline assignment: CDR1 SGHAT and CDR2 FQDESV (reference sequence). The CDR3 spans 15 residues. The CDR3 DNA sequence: TGTGCCAGCAGCTCGCGGACTTATAGCACAGATACGCAGTATTTT. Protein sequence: CASSSRTYSTDTQYF. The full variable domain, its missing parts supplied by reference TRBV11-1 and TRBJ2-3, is EAEVAQSPRYKITEKSQAVAFWCDPISGHATLYWYRQILGQGPELLVQFQDESVVDDSQLPKDRFSAERLKGVDSTLKIQPAELGDSAMYLCASSSRTYSTDTQYFGPGTRLTVL.

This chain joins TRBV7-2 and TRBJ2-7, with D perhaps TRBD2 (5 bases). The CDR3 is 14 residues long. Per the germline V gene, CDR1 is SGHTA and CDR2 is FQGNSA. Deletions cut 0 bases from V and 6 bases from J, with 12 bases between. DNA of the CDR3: TGTGCCAGCAGCTTAGCAGGTGCTAGCACCGAGCAGTACTTC. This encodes CASSLAGASTEQYF.

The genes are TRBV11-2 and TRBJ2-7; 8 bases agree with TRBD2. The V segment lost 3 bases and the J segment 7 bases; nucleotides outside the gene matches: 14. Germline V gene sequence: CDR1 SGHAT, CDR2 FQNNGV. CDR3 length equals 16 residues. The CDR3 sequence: CASSFLRGRTSREQYF. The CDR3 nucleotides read TGTGCCAGCAGCTTTTTAAGAGGCCGGACTAGCCGGGAGCAGTACTTC. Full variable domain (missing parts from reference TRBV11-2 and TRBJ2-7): EAGVAQSPRYKIIEKRQSVAFWCNPISGHATLYWYQQILGQGPKLLIQFQNNGVVDDSQLPKDRFSAERLKGVDSTLKIQPAKLEDSAVYLCASSFLRGRTSREQYFGPGTRLTVT.

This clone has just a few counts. The DNA of the CDR3 is TGCAGCGTGTCCGGGGGTAGGCCCTACGAGCAGTACTTC. Residues: CSVSGGRPYEQYF. J is TRBJ2-7 and V is TRBV29-1; a possible D gene is TRBD2 (6 bases). Germline-derived CDR1 and CDR2 are SQVTM and ANQGSEA. Deletions cut 6 bases from V and 2 bases from J, with 14 bases between. CDR3 size: 13 residues.

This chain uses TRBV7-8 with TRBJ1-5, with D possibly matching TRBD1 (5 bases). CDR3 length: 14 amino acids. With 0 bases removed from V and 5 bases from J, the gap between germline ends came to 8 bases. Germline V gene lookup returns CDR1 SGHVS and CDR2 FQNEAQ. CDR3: CASSLAGEYQPQHF. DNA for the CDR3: TGTGCCAGCAGCTTAGCAGGGGAATATCAGCCCCAGCATTTT.

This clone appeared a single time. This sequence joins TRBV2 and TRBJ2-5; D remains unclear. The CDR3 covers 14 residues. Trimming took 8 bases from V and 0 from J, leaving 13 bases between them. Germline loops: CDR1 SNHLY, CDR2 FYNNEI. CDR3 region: CASSWLSYQETQYF. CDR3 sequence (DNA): TGTGCCAGCTCCTGGCTTTCTTACCAAGAGACCCAGTACTTC.

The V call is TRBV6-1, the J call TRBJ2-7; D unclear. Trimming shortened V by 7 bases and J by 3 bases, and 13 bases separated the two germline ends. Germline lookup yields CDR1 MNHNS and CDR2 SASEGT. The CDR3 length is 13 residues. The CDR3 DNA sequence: TGTGCCAGCAACCCGGCGGCTAGCTACGAGCAGTACTTC. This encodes CASNPAASYEQYF.

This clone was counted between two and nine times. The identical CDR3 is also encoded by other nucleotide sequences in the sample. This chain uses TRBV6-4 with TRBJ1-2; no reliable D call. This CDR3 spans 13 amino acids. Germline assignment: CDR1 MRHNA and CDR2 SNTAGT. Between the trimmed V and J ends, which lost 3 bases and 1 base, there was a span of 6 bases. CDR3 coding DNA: TGTGCCAGCAGTGAAGGCATTAACTATGGCTACACCTTC. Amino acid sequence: CASSEGINYGYTF.

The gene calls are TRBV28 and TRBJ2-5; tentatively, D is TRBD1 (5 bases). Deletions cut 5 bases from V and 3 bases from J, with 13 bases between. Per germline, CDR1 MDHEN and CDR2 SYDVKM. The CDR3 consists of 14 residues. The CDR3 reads CASSDLGAEETQYF. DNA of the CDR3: TGTGCCAGCAGTGACCTAGGGGCCGAAGAGACCCAGTACTTC.

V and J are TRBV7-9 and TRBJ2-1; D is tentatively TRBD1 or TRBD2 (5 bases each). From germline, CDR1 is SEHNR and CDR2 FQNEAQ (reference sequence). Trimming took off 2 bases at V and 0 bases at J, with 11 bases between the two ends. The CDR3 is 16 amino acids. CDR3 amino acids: CASSLRGDSSYNEQFF. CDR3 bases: TGTGCCAGCAGCTTAAGAGGGGATAGCTCCTACAATGAGCAGTTCTTC.

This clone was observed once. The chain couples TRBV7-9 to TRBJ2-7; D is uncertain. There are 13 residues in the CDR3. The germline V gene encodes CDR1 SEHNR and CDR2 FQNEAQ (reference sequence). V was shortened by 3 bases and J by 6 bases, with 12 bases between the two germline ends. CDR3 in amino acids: CASSFGPGFEQYF. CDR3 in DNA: TGTGCCAGCAGCTTTGGACCGGGCTTCGAGCAGTACTTC.

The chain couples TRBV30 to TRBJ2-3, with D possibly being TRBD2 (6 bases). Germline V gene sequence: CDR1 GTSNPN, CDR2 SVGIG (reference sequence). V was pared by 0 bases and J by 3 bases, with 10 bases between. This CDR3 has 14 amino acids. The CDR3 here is CAWSVLGGTDTQYF. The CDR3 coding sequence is TGTGCCTGGAGTGTACTAGGAGGGACAGATACGCAGTATTTT. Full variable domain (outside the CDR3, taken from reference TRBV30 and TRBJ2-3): SQTIHQWPATLVQPVGSPLSLECTVEGTSNPNLYWYRQAAGRGLQLLFYSVGIGQISSEVPQNLSASRPQDRQFILSSKKLLLSDSGFYLCAWSVLGGTDTQYFGPGTRLTVL.

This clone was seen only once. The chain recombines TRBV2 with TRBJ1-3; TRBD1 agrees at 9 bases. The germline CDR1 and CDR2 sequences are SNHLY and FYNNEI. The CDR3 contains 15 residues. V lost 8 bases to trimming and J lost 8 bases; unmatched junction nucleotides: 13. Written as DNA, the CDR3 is TGTGCCAGCGACGTCCCGGGACAGGGCGTACACACCATATATTTT. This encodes CASDVPGQGVHTIYF. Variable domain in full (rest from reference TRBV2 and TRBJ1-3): EPEVTQTPSHQVTQMGQEVILRCVPISNHLYFYWYRQILGQKVEFLVSFYNNEISEKSEIFDDQFSVERPDGSNFTLKIRSTKLEDSAMYFCASDVPGQGVHTIYFGEGSWLTVV.

This chain's CDR3 is CASSIIRSGGDTGELFF. In DNA, the CDR3 is TGTGCCAGTAGTATAATTCGTAGCGGGGGAGATACCGGGGAGCTGTTTTTT. The chain combines TRBV19 with TRBJ2-2, with TRBD2 matching over 9 bases. In germline, CDR1 is LNHDA, CDR2 SQIVND (reference sequence). The CDR3 spans 17 residues. J lost 5 bases, V lost 2 bases, and 9 bases had no gene match.

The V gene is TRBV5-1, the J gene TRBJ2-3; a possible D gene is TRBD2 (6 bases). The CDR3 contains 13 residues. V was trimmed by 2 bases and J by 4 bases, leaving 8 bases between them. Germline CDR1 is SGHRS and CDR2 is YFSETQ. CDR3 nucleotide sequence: TGCGCCAGCAGCTTAGCGGGTGCAGATACGCAGTATTTT. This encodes CASSLAGADTQYF. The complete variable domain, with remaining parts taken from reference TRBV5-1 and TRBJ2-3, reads KAGVTQTPRYLIKTRGQQVTLSCSPISGHRSVSWYQQTPGQGLQFLFEYFSETQRNKGNFPGRFSGRQFSNSRSEMNVSTLELGDSALYLCASSLAGADTQYFGPGTRLTVL.

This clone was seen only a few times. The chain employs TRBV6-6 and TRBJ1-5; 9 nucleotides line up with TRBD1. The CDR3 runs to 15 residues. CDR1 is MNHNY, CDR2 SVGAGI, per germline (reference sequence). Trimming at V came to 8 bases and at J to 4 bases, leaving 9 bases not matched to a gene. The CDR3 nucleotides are TGTGCCAGCGGACCCTCCGGACAGGGGAATCAGCCCCAGCATTTT. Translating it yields CASGPSGQGNQPQHF.

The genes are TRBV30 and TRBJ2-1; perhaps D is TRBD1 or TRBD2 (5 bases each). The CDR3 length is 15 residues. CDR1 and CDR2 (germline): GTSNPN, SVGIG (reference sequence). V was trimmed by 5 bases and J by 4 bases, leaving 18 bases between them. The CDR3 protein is CAWGKGLAGYNEQFF. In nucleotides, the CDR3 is TGTGCCTGGGGTAAGGGGCTAGCAGGTTACAATGAGCAGTTCTTC.